This T cell receptor (beta chain) was sequenced in a study of blood T cell repertoires in COVID-19. About the study: PBMCs, B-cell-depleted T cells, or T cells were the source of the cDNA or gDNA that made up the material.

Enrollees, roughly 18 to 89 years old, lived in approximately 25 US areas. Which cohort a participant joined came from the clinical history participants gave. Repertoires were generated with immunoSEQ multiplex PCR, while TCRdb's copy carries only in-frame clones and drops some. The sample has almost 250,000 clones; 85% are singletons. A single count supports this clone. The V gene's germline CDR1 is SNHLY and CDR2 FYNNEI. V lost 2 bases and J lost 2; bases outside the gene matches: 11. The CDR3 sequence is 18 residues long. Sequences were obtained from PBMCs or T cells enriched from blood (not recorded which). The chain uses TRBV2 and TRBJ2-5, with TRBD2 identical over 10 bases. The receptor was isolated from a woman aged 50 to 60 with acute COVID-19. The CDR3, as DNA: TGTGCCAGCAGTGAATTGTCTAGCGGGGGCCGGGGACAAGAGACCCAGTACTTC. It translates to CASSELSSGGRGQETQYF.